This record covers a single T cell receptor (beta chain). No antigen is known for it. No much larger clone exists at a distance of one base, and base qualities are not known. These data originate in a study of cytomegalovirus exposure and HLA in healthy donors (dated by TCRdb to between 2016 and 2019). For the study in its entirety: The roughly 700 repertoires of the first cohort and the 120 validation repertoires were produced on the same platform, according to a later analysis. In addition to the first cohort of approximately 650 subjects, a separate validation cohort of 120 different subjects was used. To predict cytomegalovirus infection status, the study combined high-throughput TCR immunosequencing, statistical association of individual TCRs with disease status, and machine learning. The study aimed to test whether cataloging public T cell receptors could reveal signatures of past pathogen exposure. The paper's findings and limits, for the study overall: All 110 or so repertoires were used to score co-occurrence in the validation cohort in a later analysis, because that analysis had no HLA typing for the cohort. A few of the identified cytomegalovirus-associated TCR beta chains were confirmed in vitro to be specific for cytomegalovirus antigens. The classifier was reported to diagnose cytomegalovirus status with high specificity and sensitivity in both the original cohort and the validation cohort. A total of about 150 TCR beta chains were listed by the study as associated with cytomegalovirus. It was suggested by the authors that the approach could potentially be generalized to other disease states and immunological phenotypes. Subsequent analysis determined that TCRs grouped into clusters in the first cohort also showed a tendency toward co-occurrence across the 130 or so validation repertoires, and roughly 94% of cluster scores exceeded 0. While some public TCRs were present in many individuals, most TCR sequences turned up only very rarely across donors.

The donors belonged to the validation cohort of under 150 subjects, which was separate from the roughly 700-subject first cohort. The germline V gene encodes CDR1 LNHNV and CDR2 YYDKDF (reference sequence). The V and J ends are trimmed by 4 bases and 6 bases, leaving 18 bases between them. Including cysteine and phenylalanine, the CDR3 has 15 amino acids. Solely the CDR3 DNA is kept, with 45 bases framed from the first base. The protocol used for the library was the immunoSEQ multiplex PCR assay. For the original study's pipeline: A statistical classification framework was built for diagnosing cytomegalovirus status from the catalog of TCR beta chain sequences. The immuneACCESS repertoire file appears here via TCRdb, limited to in-frame rearrangements. These files lack a portion of the clones; in checked studies, under half of the deficit traces to unresolved V genes, and the cause of the others is not known. The V and J calls and the clone size are those of that table, but D and trimming were determined from the DNA. The sample has roughly 120,000 clones on record, 86% of them singletons. Over 4% of the sample is taken by the ten largest.

The sample taken for sequencing was PBMCs. This clonotype was sampled from a man younger than 30 in good health and CMV-seronegative. Here the chain combines TRBV15 and TRBJ1-2; the D gene cannot be named for sure. This receptor carries the CDR3 CATSTGRAVEDGYTF. Here is the DNA: TGTGCCACCAGCACCGGGCGGGCCGTGGAGGATGGCTACACCTTC.